The entry below gives a single T cell receptor beta chain sequence along with its context. This sample was included in a study of T cell changes during pregnancy in multiple sclerosis. Trimming shortened V by 5 bases and J by 2 bases, and 13 bases separated the two germline ends. Germline loops: CDR1 MNHNS, CDR2 SASEGT. The CDR3 is 14 residues long. Sequencing used immunoSEQ multiplex PCR; TCRdb keeps in-frame clones, though not all of them. The data contain tens of thousands of clones, around 89% of them singletons. The sample was CD8+ T cells from peripheral blood mononuclear cells, taken in the second trimester of pregnancy. This receptor was identified in a female donor with multiple sclerosis, enrolled in a pregnancy study. The chain employs TRBV6-1 and TRBJ2-7, with D possibly matching TRBD1 (6 bases). CDR3 sequence (DNA): TGTGCCAGCAGTCCCCGTGACAGGCCCTACGAGCAGTACTTC. As protein: CASSPRDRPYEQYF.